A selection of T cell receptor beta chains follows, all from one sample in a study of CD8 T cells in Susac syndrome. Via MiXCR, TCRdb re-called the immunoSEQ multiplex PCR reads, giving one row per CDR3 protein. This table has around 190,000 distinct CDR3 sequences, approximately 95% appearing once. The sequenced sample was CD8+ T cells from PBMCs. Receptors were obtained from a human donor with multiple sclerosis. The CDR3 runs from the conserved cysteine through the conserved F or W. D genes are given only for firm matches. A row's size may be missing; if present it is once, few, many or a size class.

clone_size: NA; d_call: NA; j_call: TRBJ2-3; v_call: TRBV7-9; cdr3_nt: TGTGCCAGCAGCCCAGGTCATAACTTCACAGATACGCAGTATTTT; cdr3_aa: CASSPGHNFTDTQYF
clone_size: NA; d_call: NA; j_call: TRBJ1-6; v_call: TRBV28; cdr3_nt: TGTGCCAGCAGTCCCGGGTCACCCCTCCACTTT; cdr3_aa: CASSPGSPLHF
clone_size: NA; d_call: TRBD2; j_call: TRBJ2-3; v_call: TRBV20-1; cdr3_nt: TGCAGTGCTCATCTACTAGCGGGACCCGCCGATACGCAGTATTTT; cdr3_aa: CSAHLLAGPADTQYF
clone_size: NA; d_call: TRBD1; j_call: TRBJ2-7; v_call: TRBV6-5; cdr3_nt: TGTGCCAGCAGGGGACAGGGGTCCCCGGTCGACGAGCAGTACTTC; cdr3_aa: CASRGQGSPVDEQYF
clone_size: NA; d_call: NA; j_call: TRBJ1-5; v_call: TRBV30; cdr3_nt: TGTGCCTGCACGACGGGGTCGTTAGATCAGCCCCAGCATTTT; cdr3_aa: CACTTGSLDQPQHF
clone_size: NA; d_call: NA; j_call: TRBJ2-7; v_call: TRBV20-1; cdr3_nt: TGCAGTGCTCTGGGCCCGTTAGGGGCCTACGAGCAGTACTTC; cdr3_aa: CSALGPLGAYEQYF
clone_size: NA; d_call: NA; j_call: TRBJ1-1; v_call: TRBV7-6; cdr3_nt: TGTGCCAGCAGCTTAGGTCGGTCCATGAACACTGAAGCTTTCTTT; cdr3_aa: CASSLGRSMNTEAFF
clone_size: NA; d_call: NA; j_call: TRBJ1-2; v_call: TRBV6-6; cdr3_nt: TGTGCCAGCAGTTACGCGGGGGCTAACTATGGCTACACCTTC; cdr3_aa: CASSYAGANYGYTF
clone_size: NA; d_call: TRBD2; j_call: TRBJ2-7; v_call: TRBV4-1; cdr3_nt: TGCGCCAGCAGCCAAGTCGGCCCGGGACTAGCGGGAGATGGGTACGAGCAGTACTTC; cdr3_aa: CASSQVGPGLAGDGYEQYF
clone_size: NA; d_call: TRBD2; j_call: TRBJ2-7; v_call: TRBV9; cdr3_nt: TGTGCCAGCAGCGTAGGGGTAGTAGCGGGAGTGTACGAGCAGTACTTC; cdr3_aa: CASSVGVVAGVYEQYF
clone_size: NA; d_call: TRBD1; j_call: TRBJ2-5; v_call: TRBV9; cdr3_nt: TGTGCCAGCAGCGAACAGGGGGGACGGAAAGAGACCCAGTACTTC; cdr3_aa: CASSEQGGRKETQYF
clone_size: once; d_call: NA; j_call: TRBJ2-1; v_call: TRBV20-1; cdr3_nt: TGCAGTGCTAGAGATGATTTCCAGGGGCCCTTGTATGAGCAGTTCTTC; cdr3_aa: CSARDDFQGPLYEQFF
clone_size: NA; d_call: NA; j_call: TRBJ2-7; v_call: TRBV14; cdr3_nt: TGTGCCACGGGGCTCTTTAAGAAGGGAGTGCTTGAGCAGTACTTC; cdr3_aa: CATGLFKKGVLEQYF
clone_size: once; d_call: TRBD1; j_call: TRBJ2-5; v_call: TRBV6-6; cdr3_nt: TGTGCCAGCAGTCAGCCCGGGGACAGGGGTTTGGAGACCCAGTACTTC; cdr3_aa: CASSQPGDRGLETQYF
clone_size: NA; d_call: NA; j_call: TRBJ1-1; v_call: TRBV27; cdr3_nt: TGTGCCAGCAGTTTAGGGCGGCAGGGACTGAACACTGAAGCTTTCTTT; cdr3_aa: CASSLGRQGLNTEAFF
clone_size: NA; d_call: NA; j_call: TRBJ1-1; v_call: TRBV6-5; cdr3_nt: TGTGCCAGCAGTTACGGCACAACGAACACTGAAGCTTTCTTT; cdr3_aa: CASSYGTTNTEAFF
clone_size: NA; d_call: NA; j_call: TRBJ2-7; v_call: TRBV15; cdr3_nt: TGTGCCACCAGCATTGTGGTGCGGTCCTACGAGCAGTACTTC; cdr3_aa: CATSIVVRSYEQYF
clone_size: NA; d_call: TRBD1; j_call: TRBJ2-7; v_call: TRBV25-1; cdr3_nt: TGTGCCAGCAGTGGGACAGGGGCGCCATCGGCGGACGAGCAGTACTTC; cdr3_aa: CASSGTGAPSADEQYF
clone_size: NA; d_call: NA; j_call: TRBJ1-5; v_call: TRBV20-1; cdr3_nt: TGCAGTGGGGGGAAGAGGGGTCAGCCCCAGCATTTT; cdr3_aa: CSGGKRGQPQHF
clone_size: NA; d_call: TRBD2; j_call: TRBJ2-3; v_call: TRBV11-2; cdr3_nt: TGTGCCAGCAGCTTAGTCCCCTCTCCCTGGGAGGGCGGGGTAGATACGCAGTATTTT; cdr3_aa: CASSLVPSPWEGGVDTQYF
clone_size: NA; d_call: NA; j_call: TRBJ1-2; v_call: TRBV10-2; cdr3_nt: TGCGCCAGCAGTGAAGGAGCCGGCTATGGCTACACCTTC; cdr3_aa: CASSEGAGYGYTF
clone_size: once; d_call: NA; j_call: TRBJ2-3; v_call: TRBV18; cdr3_nt: TGTGCCAGCTCACCACTCGGAGATCTAGTCACAGATACGCAGTATTTT; cdr3_aa: CASSPLGDLVTDTQYF
clone_size: once; d_call: NA; j_call: TRBJ1-1; v_call: TRBV27; cdr3_nt: TGTGCCAGCAGTCAATTAGGGGGGTACACTGAAGCTTTCTTT; cdr3_aa: CASSQLGGYTEAFF
clone_size: NA; d_call: NA; j_call: TRBJ1-1; v_call: TRBV28; cdr3_nt: TGTGCCAGCAGTTTCACAGGGATGAACACTGAAGCTTTCTTT; cdr3_aa: CASSFTGMNTEAFF
clone_size: NA; d_call: NA; j_call: TRBJ2-7; v_call: TRBV5-6; cdr3_nt: TGTGCCAGCAGCTCAACAGTTGCCTACGAGCAGTACTTC; cdr3_aa: CASSSTVAYEQYF
clone_size: NA; d_call: NA; j_call: TRBJ2-1; v_call: TRBV28; cdr3_nt: TGTGCCAGCAACGACGGCTACAATGAGCAGTTCTTC; cdr3_aa: CASNDGYNEQFF
clone_size: once; d_call: NA; j_call: TRBJ2-7; v_call: TRBV6-2/TRBV6-3; cdr3_nt: TGTGCCAGCAGCGCTACGCGCTACGAGCAGTACTTC; cdr3_aa: CASSATRYEQYF
clone_size: NA; d_call: NA; j_call: TRBJ2-7; v_call: TRBV2; cdr3_nt: TGTGCCAGCAGTGTCCGGGGTTACGAGCAGTACTTC; cdr3_aa: CASSVRGYEQYF